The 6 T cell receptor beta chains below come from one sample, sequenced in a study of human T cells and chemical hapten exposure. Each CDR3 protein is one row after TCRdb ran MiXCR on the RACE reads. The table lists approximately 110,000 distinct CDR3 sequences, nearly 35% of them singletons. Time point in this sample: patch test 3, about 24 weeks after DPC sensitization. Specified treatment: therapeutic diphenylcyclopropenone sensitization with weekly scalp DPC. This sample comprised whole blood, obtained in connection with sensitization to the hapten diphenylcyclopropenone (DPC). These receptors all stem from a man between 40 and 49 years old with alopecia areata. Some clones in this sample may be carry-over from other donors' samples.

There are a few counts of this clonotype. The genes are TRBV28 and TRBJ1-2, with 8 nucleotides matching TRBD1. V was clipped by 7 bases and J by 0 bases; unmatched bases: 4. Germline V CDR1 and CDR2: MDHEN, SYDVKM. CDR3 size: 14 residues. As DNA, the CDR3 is TGTGCCAGCATAACAGGGGGTGCTAACTATGGCTACACCTTC. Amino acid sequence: CASITGGANYGYTF.

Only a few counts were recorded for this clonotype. The CDR3 nucleotides read TGTGCCAGCAGTGAACAGGGCTCCTATAATTCACCCCTCCACTTT. This gives the protein CASSEQGSYNSPLHF. This chain joins TRBV6-1 and TRBJ1-6; TRBD1 might be the D (5 bases). Between the trimmed V and J ends, which lost 2 bases and 0 bases, there was a span of 5 bases. The V gene's germline CDR1 is MNHNS and CDR2 SASEGT. The CDR3 spans 15 residues.

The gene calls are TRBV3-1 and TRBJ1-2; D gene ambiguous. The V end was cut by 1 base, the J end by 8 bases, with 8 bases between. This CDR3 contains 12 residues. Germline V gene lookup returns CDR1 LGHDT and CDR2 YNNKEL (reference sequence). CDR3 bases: TGTGCCAGCAGCCAAGCTACAAGAGGCTACACCTTC. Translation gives CASSQATRGYTF. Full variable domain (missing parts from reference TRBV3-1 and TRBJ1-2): DTAVSQTPKYLVTQMGNDKSIKCEQNLGHDTMYWYKQDSKKFLKIMFSYNNKELIINETVPNRFSPKSPDKAHLNLHINSLELGDSAVYFCASSQATRGYTFGSGTRLTVV.

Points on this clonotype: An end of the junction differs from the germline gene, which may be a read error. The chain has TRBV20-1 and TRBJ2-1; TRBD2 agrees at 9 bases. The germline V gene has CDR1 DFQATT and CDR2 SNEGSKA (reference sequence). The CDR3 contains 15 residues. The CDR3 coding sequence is TGCAGAGCTAGAGAGGTAGCGGGAGTGTTGGGTGAGCAGTTCTTC. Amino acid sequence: CRAREVAGVLGEQFF.

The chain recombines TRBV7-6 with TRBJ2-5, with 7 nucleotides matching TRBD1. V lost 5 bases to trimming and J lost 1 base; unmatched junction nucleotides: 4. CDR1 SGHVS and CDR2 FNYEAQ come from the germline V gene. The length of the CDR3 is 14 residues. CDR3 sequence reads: CASSPGTAQETQYF. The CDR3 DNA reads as TGTGCCAGCAGCCCAGGGACAGCCCAAGAGACCCAGTACTTC.

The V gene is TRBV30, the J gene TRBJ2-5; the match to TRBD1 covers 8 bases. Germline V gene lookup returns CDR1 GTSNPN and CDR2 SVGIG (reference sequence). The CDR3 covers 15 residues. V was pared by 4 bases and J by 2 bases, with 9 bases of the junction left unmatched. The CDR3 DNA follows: TGTGCCTGGACTCCAGGGGGCGCAAGGCAAGAGACCCAGTACTTC. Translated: CAWTPGGARQETQYF.